What follows are 5 T cell receptor beta chains derived from one specimen sequenced in a study of blood T cell repertoires in COVID-19. Repertoires were generated with immunoSEQ multiplex PCR, while TCRdb's copy carries only in-frame clones and drops some. The top ten hold 1% of the sample, which has around 300,000 clones, over 75% seen once. The specimen sequenced was peripheral blood. All receptors derive from a man aged 50 or older with active or convalescent COVID-19.

The chain recombines TRBV20-1 with TRBJ1-1; no definite D call. Looked up from germline, CDR1 is DFQATT and CDR2 is SNEGSKA (reference sequence). This CDR3 spans 11 amino acids. V was trimmed by 6 bases and J by 0 bases, leaving 5 bases between them. CDR3 region: CSAPLNTEAFF. CDR3 DNA sequence: TGCAGTGCCCCTCTGAACACTGAAGCTTTCTTT.

CDR3 in amino acids: CASSPPGQGGETQYF. The CDR3 DNA is TGTGCCAGCTCACCACCGGGACAGGGCGGGGAGACCCAGTACTTC. V is TRBV18 and J is TRBJ2-5; 9 positions match TRBD1. V lost 0 bases, J lost 5 bases, and 4 bases stayed unmatched. The CDR3 loop spans 15 amino acids. Germline lookup yields CDR1 KGHSH and CDR2 LQKENI.

The rearrangement uses TRBV10-1 and TRBJ2-1; TRBD2 aligns across 13 bases. CDR1 is WNHNN and CDR2 is SYGVQD in the germline V gene (reference sequence). The CDR3 covers 17 residues. Trimming cost V 5 bases and J 7 bases; bases outside gene matches: 11. The CDR3 loop reads CASSSYGLAGEGNEQFF. In DNA form, the CDR3 reads TGCGCCAGCAGTAGCTACGGACTAGCGGGAGAAGGGAATGAGCAGTTCTTC.

V gene TRBV7-9 combines with J gene TRBJ1-1; 8 nucleotides match TRBD1. Germline CDR1 SEHNR, CDR2 FQNEAQ (reference sequence). The CDR3 runs 16 residues. Trimming at V came to 6 bases and at J to 1 base, leaving 10 bases not matched to a gene. DNA of the CDR3: TGTGCCAGCAGTCGAAGGCGGACAGGGAGGAACACTGAAGCTTTCTTT. This sequence encodes CASSRRRTGRNTEAFF. The full variable domain, completed using reference TRBV7-9 and TRBJ1-1, is DTGVSQNPRHKITKRGQNVTFRCDPISEHNRLYWYRQTLGQGPEFLTYFQNEAQLEKSRLLSDRFSAERPKGSFSTLEIQRTEQGDSAMYLCASSRRRTGRNTEAFFGQGTRLTVV.

CDR3 amino acids: CASSIGQGYEQYF. Here the CDR3 DNA reads TGTGCCAGCAGCATAGGACAGGGCTACGAGCAGTACTTC. The chain joins TRBV21-1 to TRBJ2-7; the D call of TRBD1 is as the table states it, not checked on the DNA. TRBV21-1 is deemed a pseudogene. The CDR3 contains 13 residues.